Listed below are T cell receptor beta chains from one sample, sequenced in a study of blood T cells in healthy people across ages. MiXCR was run by TCRdb on the 5' RACE reads, yielding one entry per CDR3 protein. The data show more than 1,000,000 distinct CDR3 sequences, around 27% seen once. These sequences were also reported in another study, on T cells of mothers and their children.

The source material was blood. The receptor source for this set is a girl aged 2 to 9 in good health. Both conserved end residues are part of each CDR3.

v_gene: TRBV7-9; j_gene: TRBJ2-4; CDR3aa: CASSSTLSEQNIQYF
v_gene: TRBV12-3/TRBV12-4; j_gene: TRBJ1-1; CDR3aa: CASSPKTAAFF
v_gene: TRBV7-2; j_gene: TRBJ2-3; CDR3aa: CAWRQSTDTQYF
v_gene: TRBV4-3; j_gene: .; CDR3aa: CASSQGSSALHEQFF
v_gene: TRBV12-5; j_gene: .; CDR3aa: CASGLVRDRRSYEQYF
v_gene: TRBV11-2; j_gene: TRBJ2-3; CDR3aa: CASSQGVDTYF
v_gene: TRBV7-9; j_gene: TRBJ2-1; CDR3aa: CASSLVGGEAYNEQFF
v_gene: TRBV20-1; j_gene: TRBJ1-1; CDR3aa: CSASPHGGANTEAFF
v_gene: TRBV10-2; j_gene: TRBJ2-1; CDR3aa: CASSEKGIVNEQFF
v_gene: TRBV28; j_gene: TRBJ1-6; CDR3aa: CASSLRQGRRSPLHF
v_gene: TRBV3-1; j_gene: .; CDR3aa: CASSHPNDHEQFF
v_gene: TRBV28; j_gene: TRBJ2-4; CDR3aa: CASSESGVWAKNIQYF
v_gene: TRBV3-1; j_gene: TRBJ2-7; CDR3aa: CASTQNRGGGYEQYF
v_gene: TRBV29-1; j_gene: .; CDR3aa: CSVAGAGYNEQFF
v_gene: TRBV19; j_gene: TRBJ1-2; CDR3aa: CASSPDRIGGGGYTF
v_gene: TRBV29-1; j_gene: TRBJ2-5; CDR3aa: CSIETRARETQYF
v_gene: TRBV4-3; j_gene: TRBJ1-2; CDR3aa: CASSQDRAGGYTF
v_gene: TRBV6-1; j_gene: TRBJ1-2; CDR3aa: CASSESFPPGTYGYTF
v_gene: TRBV13; j_gene: TRBJ1-2; CDR3aa: CASSNLDRRYGYTF
v_gene: TRBV2; j_gene: TRBJ2-7; CDR3aa: CASRGPGQGSLKNYEQYF
v_gene: TRBV12-3/TRBV12-4; j_gene: .; CDR3aa: CASSFTGLAGVRNEQFF
v_gene: TRBV7-8; j_gene: .; CDR3aa: CASSLASSSTYEQYF
v_gene: TRBV24-1; j_gene: TRBJ2-1; CDR3aa: CATSYGGPGTGEQFF
v_gene: TRBV18; j_gene: TRBJ1-6; CDR3aa: CASSQDRENLHF
v_gene: TRBV20-1; j_gene: TRBJ1-3; CDR3aa: CSARVGGQGVNTIYF
v_gene: TRBV24-1; j_gene: TRBJ2-4; CDR3aa: CASKLAKNIQYF
v_gene: TRBV11-2; j_gene: TRBJ1-1; CDR3aa: CASSRKPGPTHTEAFF
v_gene: TRBV6-5; j_gene: TRBJ2-5; CDR3aa: CASTSHGTLVETQYF
v_gene: TRBV7-3; j_gene: TRBJ1-6; CDR3aa: CASSLMGSGGEGSPLHF
v_gene: TRBV29-1; j_gene: .; CDR3aa: CSVEGFMGQGGIAYEQYF
v_gene: TRBV27; j_gene: TRBJ2-7; CDR3aa: CASSVSTGSLTYEQYF
v_gene: TRBV2; j_gene: TRBJ1-2; CDR3aa: CASSEALRTGFAYTF
v_gene: TRBV6-1; j_gene: TRBJ1-1; CDR3aa: CASSELFGTLMNTEAFF
v_gene: TRBV29-1; j_gene: TRBJ2-1; CDR3aa: CSFRGTSGTVLYNEQFF
v_gene: TRBV7-2; j_gene: TRBJ2-7; CDR3aa: CASSLVGAGASYEQYF
v_gene: TRBV15; j_gene: TRBJ2-1; CDR3aa: CATSRDKGFNNEQFF
v_gene: TRBV24-1; j_gene: TRBJ2-6; CDR3aa: CATSGKGTASSGANVLTF
v_gene: TRBV28; j_gene: TRBJ2-3; CDR3aa: CASWDYSTDTQYF
v_gene: TRBV12-3/TRBV12-4; j_gene: TRBJ1-5; CDR3aa: CASSPLYDRVDQPQHF
v_gene: TRBV5-1; j_gene: TRBJ2-3; CDR3aa: CASSLVTQGTDTQYF